This TCR beta chain emerged from a study of identical twins. Unique molecular identifiers were present on the cDNA, which also gained a universal primer site by template switching. TCRdb re-called the 5' RACE reads through MiXCR, storing one row per CDR3 protein. The sample yields 400,000 to 500,000 distinct CDR3 sequences, around 15% seen once. Study results and caveats: Out-of-frame alpha sequences common to twins were enriched for low generation probability. Models predicted less out-of-frame TCR alpha sharing in monozygotic twins than was found. Insertions were reduced in abundant cord blood beta clonotypes but not in memory repertoires.

This clonotype was observed a handful of times. The antigen remains undetermined. Trimming pared 6 bases from V and 7 bases from J, leaving 10 bases between. CDR3 length: 11 residues. CDR1 SQVTM and CDR2 ANQGSEA come from the germline V gene. These data were also reused for a study on yellow fever vaccine responses in identical twins.

This chain joins TRBV29-1 and TRBJ2-1, with D perhaps TRBD1 (6 bases). This receptor was obtained from a woman younger than 35 in good health. Material: CD4+ T cells sorted from blood. The CDR3 loop reads CSVADSNEQFF. The CDR3 DNA follows: TGCAGCGTAGCGGACAGTAATGAGCAGTTCTTC.